This T cell receptor beta chain was documented in a study of beta chain features in type 1 diabetes. Across the study: Age and gender were similar between patients and healthy donors, as were cell yields.

This clone showed up just a few times. Its antigen is still unknown. The CDR3 length is 14 residues. The V and J ends lost 3 bases and 8 bases respectively, with 17 bases between them. In germline, CDR1 is SGHRS, CDR2 YFSETQ. Sorting that relied on CD45RO/CCR7/CD25/CD127/CD95/CD27 yielded CD4+ naive, central memory, regulatory and stem cell-like memory cells. Study results and caveats: At VDJ recombination sites, type 1 diabetes patients had fewer insertions and more deleted nucleotides. All four CD4+ subsets from Type 1 diabetes patients carried moderately but significantly shorter TCRB CDR3s.

Every isolated RNA sample was fully reverse transcribed, so sequencing captured expressed TCRB transcripts. Some 3.8 million reads, on average, came from each naive, central memory and regulatory T cell sample. Repertoires were generated with immunoSEQ multiplex PCR, while TCRdb's copy carries only in-frame clones and drops some. Of 680,000 or so clones listed, 13% are singletons. Sequencing was performed on naive CD4+ T cells from blood. The chain couples TRBV5-1 to TRBJ1-1; D not resolved. This receptor was identified in a man younger than 30 with type 1 diabetes. This chain's CDR3 is CASSSSWGGWEAFF. CDR3 coding DNA: TGCGCCAGCAGCTCCTCCTGGGGAGGGTGGGAAGCTTTCTTT.